This T cell receptor beta chain was identified during a study of blood T cell repertoires in COVID-19. Study-wide context: Sample material is recorded as cDNA or gDNA derived from T cells, B-cell-depleted T cells, or PBMCs.

Sequencing used immunoSEQ multiplex PCR; TCRdb keeps in-frame clones, though not all of them. The sample includes about 280,000 clones, 65% to 90% of them seen just once. V lost 10 bases to trimming and J lost 2 bases, with 21 bases between them. The CDR3 extends over 16 amino acids. Germline V gene data show CDR1 as LNHDA and CDR2 as SQIVND (reference sequence). Input material: peripheral blood. The origin of this receptor is a human donor in a cohort sampled during active COVID-19. The gene calls are TRBV19 and TRBJ1-5; D is possibly TRBD1 (6 bases). CDR3 nucleotide sequence: TGTGCCACACAGAATAGGCCGGGGGGCGGCAATCAGCCCCAGCATTTT. Translation: CATQNRPGGGNQPQHF. The whole variable domain, remainder taken from reference TRBV19 and TRBJ1-5, is DGGITQSPKYLFRKEGQNVTLSCEQNLNHDAMYWYRQDPGQGLRLIYYSQIVNDFQKGDIAEGYSVSREKKESFPLTVTSAQKNPTAFYLCATQNRPGGGNQPQHFGDGTRLSIL.